The source of this TCR beta chain is a study of cytomegalovirus exposure and HLA in healthy donors. As for this clone: Its specificity is unknown.

The primer mix had 60 Vbeta and 13 Jbeta primers. Sequenced by immunoSEQ multiplex PCR; TCRdb stores in-frame clones only, minus some. The sample shows about 200,000 clones, about four fifths of them seen only once. V lost 5 bases and J 4 bases, leaving 9 bases between the germline ends. CDR1 SGHDT and CDR2 YYEEEE come from the germline V gene. The CDR3 consists of 13 residues. General study results and limits: Segments of the TCR beta V type were, in most cases, productive about 90% or about 30% of the time in an earlier analysis.

This TCR came from a girl between 5 and 17 years old in good health and CMV-seropositive. The chain uses TRBV5-6 and TRBJ2-2; D possibly corresponds to TRBD2 (6 bases). The sample consisted of PBMCs. CDR3 nucleotide sequence: TGTGCCAGCAGGCTAGCGAGCACCGGGGAGCTGTTTTTT. It translates to CASRLASTGELFF. Using reference TRBV5-6 and TRBJ2-2 for the parts outside the CDR3, the full variable domain is DAGVTQSPTHLIKTRGQQVTLRCSPKSGHDTVSWYQQALGQGPQFIFQYYEEEERQRGNFPDRFSGHQFPNYSSELNVNALLLGDSALYLCASRLASTGELFFGEGSRLTVL.